The rows below give T cell receptor beta chains drawn from one sample of a study of graft-versus-host responses after intestinal transplantation. Clones were read by immunoSEQ multiplex PCR, and TCRdb kept only the in-frame ones, dropping some. The sample comprises 60,000 to 75,000 clones, 89% of which are singletons, and around 2.3% rests with the top ten. Antigens of these TCRs are unknown. Sequences were derived from unstimulated CD8+ T cells sorted from spleen or lymph node cells, sampled before intestinal transplant. The origin of the receptors is a human donor who received an intestinal transplant. CDR3s include the opening cysteine and the closing phenylalanine or tryptophan. D genes are given only for firm matches. Clone sizes are given selectively: once, few, many, or a class where the clone is expanded.

>TRBJ2-7|once|TRBD2|TRBV5-1
CASSLGRGGGAGGSYEQYF
TGCGCCAGCAGCTTGGGGCGCGGGGGGGGAGCGGGAGGATCCTACGAGCAGTACTTC
>TRBJ2-7|once|TRBD1|TRBV7-9
CASRGTGSEQYF
TGTGCCAGCAGAGGGACAGGGTCCGAGCAGTACTTC
>TRBJ2-3|NA|NA|TRBV5-1
CASSGVSGTDTQYF
TGCGCCAGCAGTGGAGTATCGGGCACAGATACGCAGTATTTT
>TRBJ1-4|NA|NA|TRBV4-1
CASSPWAGVPTNEKLFF
TGCGCCAGCAGCCCCTGGGCCGGGGTACCCACTAATGAAAAACTGTTTTTT
>TRBJ2-7|NA|NA|TRBV10-3
CAIRRTDSYEQYF
TGTGCCATTCGAAGGACAGATTCCTACGAGCAGTACTTC
>TRBJ1-3|NA|NA|TRBV2
CASSSGNTIYF
TGTGCCAGCAGTTCAGGAAACACCATATATTTT
>TRBJ1-6|NA|TRBD1|TRBV4-1
CASSLRLGVGQGVSPLHF
TGCGCCAGCAGCTTAAGACTTGGCGTGGGACAGGGAGTTTCACCCCTCCACTTT
>TRBJ1-2|NA|NA|TRBV11-2
CASSFESRGPPGGYTF
TGTGCCAGCAGCTTTGAATCGCGGGGACCCCCGGGGGGCTACACCTTC
>TRBJ2-1|once|TRBD2|TRBV30
CAWSLGTRSYNEQFF
TGTGCCTGGAGCCTAGGGACTAGATCCTACAATGAGCAGTTCTTC
>TRBJ2-1|NA|NA|TRBV20-1
CSAPYGEQFF
TGCAGTGCCCCATACGGTGAGCAGTTCTTC
>TRBJ2-7|NA|TRBD1|TRBV7-9
CASSLPGQGFYEQYF
TGTGCCAGCAGCTTGCCGGGACAGGGATTCTACGAGCAGTACTTC
>TRBJ2-1|NA|NA|TRBV7-6
CASSPTGHRWNEQFF
TGTGCCAGCAGCCCCACTGGCCACAGGTGGAATGAGCAGTTCTTC
>TRBJ2-7|NA|NA|TRBV27
CASSLSGGWSYEQYF
TGTGCCAGCAGTTTATCGGGCGGGTGGTCCTACGAGCAGTACTTC
>TRBJ2-3|NA|TRBD2|TRBV10-2
CASSEYPRTRLTYTQYF
TGCGCCAGCAGTGAGTACCCCAGGACTAGGTTAACATATACGCAGTATTTT
>TRBJ2-2|NA|NA|TRBV2
CASSAARDTGELFF
TGTGCCAGCAGTGCCGCGAGGGACACCGGGGAGCTGTTTTTT
>TRBJ2-7|NA|NA|TRBV6-5
CASSYSAGLYEQYF
TGTGCCAGCAGTTACTCGGCAGGGCTCTACGAGCAGTACTTC
>TRBJ2-7|NA|TRBD2|TRBV19
CASSIGLALYEQYF
TGTGCCAGTAGTATTGGACTAGCACTCTACGAGCAGTACTTC
>TRBJ1-4|few|NA|TRBV5-1
CASSLSSSTNEKLFF
TGCGCCAGCAGCTTAAGTAGCAGCACTAATGAAAAACTGTTTTTT
>TRBJ1-5|NA|NA|TRBV18
CASSSQHGQPQHF
TGTGCCAGCTCGTCTCAACATGGCCAGCCCCAGCATTTT
>TRBJ2-2|NA|TRBD2|TRBV28
CASSLRTSGNTGELFF
TGTGCCAGCAGTTTGAGGACTAGCGGCAACACCGGGGAGCTGTTTTTT
>TRBJ1-1|NA|TRBD1|TRBV4-1
CASSQGTGAMKAFF
TGCGCCAGCAGCCAAGGCACAGGGGCAATGAAAGCTTTCTTT